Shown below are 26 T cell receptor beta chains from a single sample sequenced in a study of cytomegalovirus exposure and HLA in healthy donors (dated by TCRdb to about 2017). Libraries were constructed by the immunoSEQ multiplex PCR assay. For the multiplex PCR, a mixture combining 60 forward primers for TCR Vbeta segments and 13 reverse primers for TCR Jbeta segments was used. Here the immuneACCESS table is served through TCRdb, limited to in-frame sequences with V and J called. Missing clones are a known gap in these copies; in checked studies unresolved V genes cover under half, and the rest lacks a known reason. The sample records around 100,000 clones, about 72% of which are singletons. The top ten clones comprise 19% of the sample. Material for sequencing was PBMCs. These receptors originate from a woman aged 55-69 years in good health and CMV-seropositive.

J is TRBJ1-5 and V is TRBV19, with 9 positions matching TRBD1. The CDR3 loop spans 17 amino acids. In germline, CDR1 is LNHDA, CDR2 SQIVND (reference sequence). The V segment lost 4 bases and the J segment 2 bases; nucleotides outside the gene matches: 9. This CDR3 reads CASSKGQGGPGNQPQHF. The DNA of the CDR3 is TGTGCCAGTAGTAAGGGACAGGGAGGACCGGGCAATCAGCCCCAGCATTTT.

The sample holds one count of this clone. The CDR3 reads CASSLRTSGSTGELFF. The DNA for the CDR3 is TGTGCCAGCAGCCTACGGACTAGCGGGAGCACCGGGGAGCTGTTTTTT. The chain couples TRBV9 to TRBJ2-2; 13 bases are a match to TRBD2. The CDR3 consists of 16 residues. Germline V gene sequence: CDR1 SGDLS, CDR2 YYNGEE. J lost 4 bases, V lost 4 bases, and 4 bases had no gene match.

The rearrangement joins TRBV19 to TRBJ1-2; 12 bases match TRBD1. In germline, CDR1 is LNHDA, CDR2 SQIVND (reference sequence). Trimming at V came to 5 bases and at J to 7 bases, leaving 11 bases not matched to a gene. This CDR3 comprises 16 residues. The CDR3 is CASSPNAGTGGSGYTF. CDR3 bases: TGTGCCAGTAGTCCGAACGCCGGGACAGGGGGCTCTGGCTACACCTTC.

Here the CDR3 DNA reads TGTGCCAGCAGTTACGACGGGACAGGGTTATATGGCTACACCTTC. Its protein product is CASSYDGTGLYGYTF. The chain recombines TRBV6-5 with TRBJ1-2; TRBD1 aligns across 9 bases. Per the germline V gene, CDR1 is MNHEY and CDR2 is SVGAGI. CDR3 length: 15 residues. The V segment lost 2 bases and the J segment 5 bases; nucleotides outside the gene matches: 6.

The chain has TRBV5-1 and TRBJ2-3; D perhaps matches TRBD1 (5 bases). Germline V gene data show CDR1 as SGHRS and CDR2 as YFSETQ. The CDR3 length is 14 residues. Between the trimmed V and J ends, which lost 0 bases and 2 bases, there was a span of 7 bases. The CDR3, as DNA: TGCGCCAGCAGCTTGGGACAGCACACAGATACGCAGTATTTT. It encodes CASSLGQHTDTQYF.

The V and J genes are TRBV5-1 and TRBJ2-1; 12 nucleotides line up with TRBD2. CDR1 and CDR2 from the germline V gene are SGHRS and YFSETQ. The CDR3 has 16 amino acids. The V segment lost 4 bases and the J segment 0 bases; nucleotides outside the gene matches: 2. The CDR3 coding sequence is TGCGCCAGCAGCACGACTAGCGGGAGCTCCTACAATGAGCAGTTCTTC. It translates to CASSTTSGSSYNEQFF.

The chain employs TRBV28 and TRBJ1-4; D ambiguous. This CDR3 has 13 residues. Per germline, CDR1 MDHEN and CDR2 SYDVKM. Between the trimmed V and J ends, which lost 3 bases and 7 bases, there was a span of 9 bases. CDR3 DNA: TGTGCCAGCAGTTTGCCGGGTGGTGAAAAACTGTTTTTT. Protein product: CASSLPGGEKLFF.

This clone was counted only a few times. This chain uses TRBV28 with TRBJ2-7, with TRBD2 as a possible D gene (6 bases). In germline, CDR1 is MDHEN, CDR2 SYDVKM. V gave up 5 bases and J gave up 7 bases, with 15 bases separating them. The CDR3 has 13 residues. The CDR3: CASSLLSGGEQYF. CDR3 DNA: TGTGCCAGCAGTCTTCTAAGCGGAGGGGAGCAGTACTTC.

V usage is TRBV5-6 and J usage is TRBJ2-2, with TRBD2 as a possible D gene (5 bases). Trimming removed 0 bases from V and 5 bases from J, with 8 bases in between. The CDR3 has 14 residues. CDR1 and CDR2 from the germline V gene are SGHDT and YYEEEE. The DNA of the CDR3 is TGTGCCAGCAGCTTGGGCACGGGAACCGGGGAGCTGTTTTTT. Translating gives CASSLGTGTGELFF. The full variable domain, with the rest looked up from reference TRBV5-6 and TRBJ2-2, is DAGVTQSPTHLIKTRGQQVTLRCSPKSGHDTVSWYQQALGQGPQFIFQYYEEEERQRGNFPDRFSGHQFPNYSSELNVNALLLGDSALYLCASSLGTGTGELFFGEGSRLTVL.

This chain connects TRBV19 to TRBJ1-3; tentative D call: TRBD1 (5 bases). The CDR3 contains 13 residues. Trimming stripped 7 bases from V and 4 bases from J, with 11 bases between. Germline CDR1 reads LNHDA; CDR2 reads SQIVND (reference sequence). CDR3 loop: CASNTGVGNTIYF. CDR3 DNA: TGTGCCAGTAACACAGGCGTAGGAAACACCATATATTTT.

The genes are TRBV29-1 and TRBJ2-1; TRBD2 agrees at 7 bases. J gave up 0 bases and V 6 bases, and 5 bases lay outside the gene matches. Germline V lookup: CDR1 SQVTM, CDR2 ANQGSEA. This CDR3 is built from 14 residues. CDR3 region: CSVETSSSYNEQFF. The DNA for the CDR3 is TGCAGCGTGGAGACTAGCAGCTCCTACAATGAGCAGTTCTTC.

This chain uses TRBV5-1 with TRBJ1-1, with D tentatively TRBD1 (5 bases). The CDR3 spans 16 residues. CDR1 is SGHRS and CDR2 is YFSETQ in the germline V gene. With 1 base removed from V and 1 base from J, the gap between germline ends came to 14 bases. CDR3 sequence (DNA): TGCGCCAGCAGCTTGATGGCGGGACGGAGGAACACTGAAGCTTTCTTT. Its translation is CASSLMAGRRNTEAFF.

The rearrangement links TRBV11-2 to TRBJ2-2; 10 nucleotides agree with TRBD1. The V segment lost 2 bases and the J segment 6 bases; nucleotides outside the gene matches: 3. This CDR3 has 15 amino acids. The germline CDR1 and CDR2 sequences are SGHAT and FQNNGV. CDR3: CASSLLGTGAGELFF. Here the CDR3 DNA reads TGTGCCAGCAGCTTACTCGGGACAGGGGCCGGGGAGCTGTTTTTT.

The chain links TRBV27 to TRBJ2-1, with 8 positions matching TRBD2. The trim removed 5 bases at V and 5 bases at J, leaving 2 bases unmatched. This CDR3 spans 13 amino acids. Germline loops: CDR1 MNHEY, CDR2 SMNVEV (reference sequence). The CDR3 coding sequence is TGTGCCAGCAGTCGGGGGGGCGACAATGAGCAGTTCTTC. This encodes CASSRGGDNEQFF.

The CDR3 nucleotides read TGTGCCAGCAGTTACGGGAGTGTCGGCTACGAGCAGTACTTC. It codes for CASSYGSVGYEQYF. V gene TRBV6-5 combines with J gene TRBJ2-5; D may be TRBD2 (5 bases). The end of the DNA fits TRBJ2-7 better, so the J call may be wrong. Germline V gene lookup returns CDR1 MNHEY and CDR2 SVGAGI. There are 14 residues in the CDR3.

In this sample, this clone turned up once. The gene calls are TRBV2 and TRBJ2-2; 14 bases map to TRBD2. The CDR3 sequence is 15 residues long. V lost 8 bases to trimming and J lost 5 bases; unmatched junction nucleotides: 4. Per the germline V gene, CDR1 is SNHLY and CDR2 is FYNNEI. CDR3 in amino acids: CASGRLAGGTGELFF. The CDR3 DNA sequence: TGTGCCAGCGGTAGACTAGCGGGAGGGACCGGGGAGCTGTTTTTT.

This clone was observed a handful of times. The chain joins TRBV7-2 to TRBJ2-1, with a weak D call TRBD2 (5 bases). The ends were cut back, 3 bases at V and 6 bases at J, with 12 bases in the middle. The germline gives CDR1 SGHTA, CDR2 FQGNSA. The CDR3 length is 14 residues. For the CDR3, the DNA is TGTGCCAGCAGCTTGAGGCCTCGGGGCAATGAGCAGTTCTTC. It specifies CASSLRPRGNEQFF.

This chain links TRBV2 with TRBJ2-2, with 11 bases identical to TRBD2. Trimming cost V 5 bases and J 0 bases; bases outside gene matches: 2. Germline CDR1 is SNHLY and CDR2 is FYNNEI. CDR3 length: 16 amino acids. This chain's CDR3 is CASSPSGRTNTGELFF. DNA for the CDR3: TGTGCCAGCAGTCCTAGCGGGAGGACGAACACCGGGGAGCTGTTTTTT.

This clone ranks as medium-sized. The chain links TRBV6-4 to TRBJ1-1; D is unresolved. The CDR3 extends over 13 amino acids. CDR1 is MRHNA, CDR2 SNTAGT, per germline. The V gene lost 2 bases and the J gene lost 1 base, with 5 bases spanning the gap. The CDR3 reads CASSDRENTEAFF. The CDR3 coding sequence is TGTGCCAGCAGTGACCGGGAGAACACTGAAGCTTTCTTT.

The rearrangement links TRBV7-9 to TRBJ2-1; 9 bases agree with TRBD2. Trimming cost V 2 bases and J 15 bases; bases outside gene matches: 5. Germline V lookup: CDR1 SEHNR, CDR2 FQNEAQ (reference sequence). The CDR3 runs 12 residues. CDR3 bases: TGTGCCAGCAGCTTACCTCCGGGACTAGCGTTCTTC. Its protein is CASSLPPGLAFF.

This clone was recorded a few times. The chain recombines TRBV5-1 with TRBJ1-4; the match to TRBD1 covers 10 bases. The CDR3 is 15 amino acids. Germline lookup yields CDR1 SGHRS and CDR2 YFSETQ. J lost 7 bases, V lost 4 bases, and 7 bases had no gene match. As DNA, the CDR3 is TGCGCCAGCAGCCCGGGGACAGGGGTTCGTGAAAAACTGTTTTTT. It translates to CASSPGTGVREKLFF.

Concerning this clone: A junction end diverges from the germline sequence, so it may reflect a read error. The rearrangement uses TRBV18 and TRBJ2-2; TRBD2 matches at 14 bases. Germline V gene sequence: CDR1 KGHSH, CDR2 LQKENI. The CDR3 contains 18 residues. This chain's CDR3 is CASSPGLAGGGNAGELFF. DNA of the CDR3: TGTGCCAGCTCTCCCGGACTAGCGGGAGGAGGGAACGCCGGGGAGCTGTTTTTT. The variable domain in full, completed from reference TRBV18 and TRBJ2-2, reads NAGVMQNPRHLVRRRGQEARLRCSPMKGHSHVYWYRQLPEEGLKFMVYLQKENIIDESGMPKERFSAEFPKEGPSILRIQQVVRGDSAAYFCASSPGLAGGGNAGELFFGEGSRLTVL.

Here the CDR3 reads CASSLVAGSSYEQYF. The CDR3 nucleotides read TGCGCCAGCAGCTTGGTTGCGGGGAGCTCCTACGAGCAGTACTTC. The chain carries TRBV5-1 and TRBJ2-7; the D gene is possibly TRBD2 (6 bases). Trimming took 0 bases from V and 0 from J, leaving 10 bases between them. The CDR3 runs to 15 residues. CDR1 and CDR2 (germline): SGHRS, YFSETQ.

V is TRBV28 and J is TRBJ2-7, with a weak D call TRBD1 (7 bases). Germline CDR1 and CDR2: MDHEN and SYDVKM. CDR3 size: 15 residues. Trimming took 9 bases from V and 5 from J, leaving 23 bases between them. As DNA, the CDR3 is TGTGCCAGTAGAGGGGGCGCGGGGAAGATCCACGAGCAGTACTTC. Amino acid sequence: CASRGGAGKIHEQYF.

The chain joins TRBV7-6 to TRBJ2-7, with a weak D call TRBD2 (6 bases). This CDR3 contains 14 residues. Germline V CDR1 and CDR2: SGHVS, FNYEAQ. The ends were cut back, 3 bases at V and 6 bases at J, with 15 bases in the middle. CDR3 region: CASSFGSKGSEQYF. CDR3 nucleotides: TGTGCCAGCAGCTTCGGGAGCAAGGGTTCCGAGCAGTACTTC.

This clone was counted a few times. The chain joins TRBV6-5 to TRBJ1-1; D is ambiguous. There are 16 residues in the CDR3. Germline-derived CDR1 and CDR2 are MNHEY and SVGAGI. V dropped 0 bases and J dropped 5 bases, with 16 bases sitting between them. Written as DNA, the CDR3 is TGTGCCAGCAGTTACTCGGTGTGGCGTCACGGGACTGAAGCTTTCTTT. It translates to CASSYSVWRHGTEAFF.